The clone carrying this T cell receptor (beta chain) is labeled as medium-sized. The antigen remains unidentified. The read ends 3 residues early relative to the CDR3; the germline J gene fills the gap. Reduced serum IgG, IgA and/or IgM plus specific antibody deficiency defined CVID. CVID subjects were some 15 female and some 27 male, aged roughly 8 to 65. Blood samples were heparinized, about 4.5 to 8.5 ml per donor. Only in-frame clones appear in the TCRdb table, and some are missing; sequencing was by immunoSEQ multiplex PCR. The sample lists around 2,500 clones, none appearing once, the ten largest making up 8% to 13%. The data were taken from a study of T cell clonality in common variable immunodeficiency. General study findings and limits: In common variable immunodeficiency, TCR beta chains reportedly carried fewer deletions and N-nucleotide insertions. Compared with healthy controls, CVID subjects showed increased TCRbeta clonality, mostly in about a third.

The CDR3 has 14 amino acids. Trimming stripped 5 bases from V and 1 base from J, with 11 bases between. The germline CDR1 and CDR2 sequences are PRHDT and FYEKMQ (reference sequence). The TCR comes from a human donor with common variable immunodeficiency. V and J are TRBV13 and TRBJ2-5; a weak D match, TRBD1 (5 bases). Sequenced: peripheral blood mononuclear cells. This CDR3 reads CASSTPGFQETQYF. The DNA read from the CDR3 is TGTGCCAGCAGCACTCCAGGGTTCCAAGAGACC.